The sequence of this T cell receptor beta chain was determined in a study of T cells in Graves' hyperthyroidism and ophthalmopathy. RNA transcripts were the template for amplifying TCR beta CDR3 regions. Initially, a first-round RT-PCR of the TCR CDR3 employed the HTBI primer set. TCRdb independently ran MiXCR on the multiplex PCR reads; one entry per CDR3 protein. The sample has 600,000 to 750,000 distinct CDR3 sequences, 17% seen once. This clonotype was seen only a few times. Its antigen is still unknown. The study excluded patients with uncontrolled infection, other autoimmune disease, pregnancy or lactation. Germline CDR1 and CDR2: MNHEY and SMNVEV (reference sequence). Trimming cost V 8 bases and J 8 bases, with 13 bases left between them. CDR3 length equals 12 residues. Study-wide results and caveats: Blood also showed most of the thyroid clonotypes that were expanded above 0.001.

Sequenced sample: blood. The chain is built from TRBV27 and TRBJ2-1; D remains unclear. This TCR was sampled from a man aged 50 or older with Graves' hyperthyroidism. In nucleotides, the CDR3 is TGTGCCAGCGGGCATAGGAGAGATGAGCAGTTCTTC. It translates to CASGHRRDEQFF.